This T cell receptor beta chain came from a study of cytomegalovirus exposure and HLA in healthy donors. Overall study findings and caveats: TCR beta V segments were, for the most part, productive about 87% or about 30% of the time in an earlier analysis. From TCR beta sequences, most subjects' HLA-A and HLA-B alleles were reportedly predicted accurately.

Remarks on this clone: Its antigen remains unknown.

A multiplex PCR was run with 60 Vbeta primers and 13 Jbeta primers. The data were produced by immunoSEQ multiplex PCR, yet TCRdb's version contains in-frame clones alone and is incomplete. The data show fewer than 200,000 clones, around 81% seen once. The sample comprised PBMCs. The sequence derives from a woman aged 25-40 years in good health and CMV-seronegative.

The CDR3 sequence: CASSLGQGLTGELFF. The CDR3 DNA follows: TGTGCCAGCAGCTTGGGACAGGGCCTCACCGGGGAGCTGTTTTTT. The V and J genes are TRBV2 and TRBJ2-2; TRBD1 agrees at 9 bases. The CDR3 runs 15 residues. From germline, CDR1 is SNHLY and CDR2 FYNNEI. J lost 4 bases, V lost 6 bases, and 6 bases had no gene match.